This T cell receptor (beta chain) was obtained from a study of shared clonotypes between healthy human individuals. The overall study: Samples came from two female and a few male donors aged 18 to 49.

Cells designated naive CD8 were CD45RO-negative and were positively selected for CCR7, with terminally differentiated effector memory CD45RA+ cells excluded. This table comes from immunoSEQ multiplex PCR, and its TCRdb copy is limited to in-frame clones, with some not included. There are roughly 850,000 clones in the sample; just over 95% occur only once, and around 0.21% lies in the top ten. V trimming: 3 bases; J trimming: 8 bases; junction bases outside the gene matches: 10. The CDR3 is 16 residues long. Germline CDR1 and CDR2: WNHNN and SYGVQD (reference sequence). The TCR sequence derives from a young man in good health. The chain combines TRBV10-1 with TRBJ2-1; 10 nucleotides line up with TRBD1. The sample comprised naive CD8+ T cells sorted from blood. CDR3 protein: CASSEAGTGAVDEQFF. The DNA for the CDR3 is TGCGCCAGCAGTGAAGCCGGGACAGGGGCGGTGGATGAGCAGTTCTTC.